This T cell receptor (beta chain) was sequenced for a study of OX40 agonist ivuxolimab in advanced cancers. In the study overall: The patients' treatment was ivuxolimab, an agonistic anti-OX40 (CD134) antibody.

The trim removed 0 bases at V and 4 bases at J, leaving 5 bases unmatched. The CDR3 runs to 16 residues. Germline loops: CDR1 ENHRY, CDR2 SYGVKD. Patients who had autoimmune disease history or got systemic immunosuppression were left out. TCRdb keeps only in-frame clones here, not all; method: immunoSEQ multiplex PCR. In the table there are about 21,000 clones, under 90% of which are singletons. The rearrangement links TRBV10-3 to TRBJ1-5; TRBD1 aligns across 8 bases. The material was CD4+ or CD8+ T cells sorted from blood, obtained in a trial of the OX40 agonist ivuxolimab. The sequence came from an adult with an advanced solid tumor such as melanoma, head and neck, liver or kidney cancer. The CDR3 spells CAISESKTGGNQPQHF. CDR3 DNA sequence: TGTGCCATCAGTGAGTCGAAAACAGGGGGAAATCAGCCCCAGCATTTT.